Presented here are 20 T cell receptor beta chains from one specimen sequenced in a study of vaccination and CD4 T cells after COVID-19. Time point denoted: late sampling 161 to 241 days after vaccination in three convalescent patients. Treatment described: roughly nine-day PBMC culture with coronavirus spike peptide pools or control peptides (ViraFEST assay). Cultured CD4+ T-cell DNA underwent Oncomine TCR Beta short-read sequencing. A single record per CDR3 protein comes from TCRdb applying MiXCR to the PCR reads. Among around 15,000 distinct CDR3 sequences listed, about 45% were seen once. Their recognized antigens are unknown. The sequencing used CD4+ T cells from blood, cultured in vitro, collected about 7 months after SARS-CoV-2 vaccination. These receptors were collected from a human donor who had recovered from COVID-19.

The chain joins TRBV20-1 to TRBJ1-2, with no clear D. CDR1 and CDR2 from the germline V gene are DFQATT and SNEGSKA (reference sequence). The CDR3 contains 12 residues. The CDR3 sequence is CIPGRANYGYTF. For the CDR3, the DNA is TGCATCCCCGGACGGGCTAACTATGGCTACACCTTC.

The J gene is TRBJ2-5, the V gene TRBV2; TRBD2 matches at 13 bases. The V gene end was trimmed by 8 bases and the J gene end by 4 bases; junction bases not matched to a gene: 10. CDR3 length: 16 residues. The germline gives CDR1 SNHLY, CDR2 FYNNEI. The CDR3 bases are TGTGCCAGCGTAGGACTAGCGGGAGTAACGGGAGAGACCCAGTACTTC. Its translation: CASVGLAGVTGETQYF.

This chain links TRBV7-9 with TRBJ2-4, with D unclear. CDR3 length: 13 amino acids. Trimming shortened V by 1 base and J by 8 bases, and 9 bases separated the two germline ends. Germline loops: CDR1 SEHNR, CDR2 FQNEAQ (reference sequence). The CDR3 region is CASSLGGEDIQYF. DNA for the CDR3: TGTGCCAGCAGCTTAGGGGGTGAGGACATTCAGTACTTC.

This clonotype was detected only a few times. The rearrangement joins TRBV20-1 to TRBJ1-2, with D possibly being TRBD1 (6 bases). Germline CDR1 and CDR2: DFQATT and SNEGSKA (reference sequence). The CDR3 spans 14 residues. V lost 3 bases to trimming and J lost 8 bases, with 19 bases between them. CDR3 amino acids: CSASGQGHLGGYTF. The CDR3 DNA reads TGCAGTGCTAGTGGCCAGGGACATTTGGGAGGCTACACCTTC.

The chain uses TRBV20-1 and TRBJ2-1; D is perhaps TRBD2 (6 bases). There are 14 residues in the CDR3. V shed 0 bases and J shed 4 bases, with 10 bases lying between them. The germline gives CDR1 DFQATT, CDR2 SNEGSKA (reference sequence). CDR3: CSARDWRGYNEQFF. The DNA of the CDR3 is TGCAGTGCTAGAGACTGGCGGGGATACAATGAGCAGTTCTTC.

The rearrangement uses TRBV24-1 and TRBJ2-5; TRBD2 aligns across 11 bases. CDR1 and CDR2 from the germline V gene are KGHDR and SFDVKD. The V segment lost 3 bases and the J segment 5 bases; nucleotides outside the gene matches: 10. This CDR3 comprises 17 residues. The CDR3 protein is CATSDPSTSGSPETQYF. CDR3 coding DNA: TGTGCCACCAGTGATCCCTCTACTAGCGGGAGTCCCGAGACCCAGTACTTC.

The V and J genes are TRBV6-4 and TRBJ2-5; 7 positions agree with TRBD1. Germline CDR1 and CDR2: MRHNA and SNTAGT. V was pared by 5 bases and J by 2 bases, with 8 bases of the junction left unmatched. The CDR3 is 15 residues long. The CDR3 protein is CASSYLTGVQETQYF. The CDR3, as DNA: TGTGCCAGCAGTTACCTTACAGGGGTTCAAGAGACCCAGTACTTC.

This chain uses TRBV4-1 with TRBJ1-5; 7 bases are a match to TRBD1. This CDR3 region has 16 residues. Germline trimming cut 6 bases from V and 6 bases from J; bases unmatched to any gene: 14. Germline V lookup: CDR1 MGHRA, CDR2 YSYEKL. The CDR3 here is CASSQGDKLGGQPQHF. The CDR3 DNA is TGCGCCAGCAGTCAGGGGGACAAATTAGGAGGTCAGCCCCAGCATTTT.

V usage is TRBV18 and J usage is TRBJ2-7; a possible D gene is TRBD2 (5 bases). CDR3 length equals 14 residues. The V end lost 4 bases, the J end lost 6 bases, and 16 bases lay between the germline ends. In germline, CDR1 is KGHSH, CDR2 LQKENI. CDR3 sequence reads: CASSLSSEGTEQYF. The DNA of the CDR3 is TGTGCCAGCTCACTATCGAGTGAGGGAACCGAGCAGTACTTC.

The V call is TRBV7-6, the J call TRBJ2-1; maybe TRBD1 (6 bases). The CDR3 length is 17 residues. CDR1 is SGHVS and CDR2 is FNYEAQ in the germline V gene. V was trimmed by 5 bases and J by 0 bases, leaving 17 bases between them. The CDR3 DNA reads TGTGCCAGCAGCCCCGGGTCGGGCAGGGGCTCCTACAATGAGCAGTTCTTC. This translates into CASSPGSGRGSYNEQFF.

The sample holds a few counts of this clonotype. The CDR3 DNA follows: TGCAGTGCTCCACGTAAGGGGGTCGATGCCCGAGGAGAGACCCAGTACTTC. It encodes CSAPRKGVDARGETQYF. The chain uses TRBV20-1 and TRBJ2-5; weak D call: TRBD1 (6 bases). V dropped 5 bases and J dropped 4 bases, with 26 bases sitting between them. Germline assignment: CDR1 DFQATT and CDR2 SNEGSKA (reference sequence). The CDR3 covers 17 residues.

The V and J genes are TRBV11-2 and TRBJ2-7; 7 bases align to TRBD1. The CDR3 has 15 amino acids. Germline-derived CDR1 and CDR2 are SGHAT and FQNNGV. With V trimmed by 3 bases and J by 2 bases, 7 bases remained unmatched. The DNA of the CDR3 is TGTGCCAGCAGCTTTCTCCTCGACAGGGCCTACGAGCAGTACTTC. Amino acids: CASSFLLDRAYEQYF. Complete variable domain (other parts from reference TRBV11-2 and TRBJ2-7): EAGVAQSPRYKIIEKRQSVAFWCNPISGHATLYWYQQILGQGPKLLIQFQNNGVVDDSQLPKDRFSAERLKGVDSTLKIQPAKLEDSAVYLCASSFLLDRAYEQYFGPGTRLTVT.

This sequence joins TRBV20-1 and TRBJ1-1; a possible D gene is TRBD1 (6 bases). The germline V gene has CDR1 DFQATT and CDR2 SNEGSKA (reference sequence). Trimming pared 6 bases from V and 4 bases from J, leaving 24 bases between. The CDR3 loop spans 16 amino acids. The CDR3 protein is CSARGRGDLGFTEAFF. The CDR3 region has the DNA TGCAGTGCGCGAGGCAGGGGAGATTTGGGGTTCACTGAAGCTTTCTTT.

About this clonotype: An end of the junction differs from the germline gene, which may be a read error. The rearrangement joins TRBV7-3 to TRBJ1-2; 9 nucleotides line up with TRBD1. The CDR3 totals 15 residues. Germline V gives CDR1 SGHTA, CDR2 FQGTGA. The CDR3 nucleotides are TGTGCCAGCAGCCCGACCCCCGGGACAGGGATGCCCTTACTCTTC. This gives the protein CASSPTPGTGMPLLF. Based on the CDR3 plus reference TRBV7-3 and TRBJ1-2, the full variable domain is GAGVSQTPSNKVTEKGKYVELRCDPISGHTALYWYRQSLGQGPEFLIYFQGTGAADDSGLPNDRFFAVRPEGSVSTLKIQRTERGDSAVYLCASSPTPGTGMPLLFGSGTRLTVV.

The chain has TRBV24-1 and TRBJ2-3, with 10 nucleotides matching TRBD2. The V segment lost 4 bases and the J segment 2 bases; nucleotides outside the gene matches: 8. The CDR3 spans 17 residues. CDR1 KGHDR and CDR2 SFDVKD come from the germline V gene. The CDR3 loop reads CATSDPLAGGTTDTQYF. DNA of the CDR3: TGTGCCACCAGTGACCCATTAGCGGGAGGAACCACAGATACGCAGTATTTT.

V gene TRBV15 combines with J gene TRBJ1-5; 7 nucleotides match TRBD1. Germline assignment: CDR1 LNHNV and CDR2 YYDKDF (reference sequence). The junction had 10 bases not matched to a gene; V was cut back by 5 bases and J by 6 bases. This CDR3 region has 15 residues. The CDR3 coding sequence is TGTGCCACCAGCCTACCGGGGAGGGGGCCTCAGCCCCAGCATTTT. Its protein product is CATSLPGRGPQPQHF.

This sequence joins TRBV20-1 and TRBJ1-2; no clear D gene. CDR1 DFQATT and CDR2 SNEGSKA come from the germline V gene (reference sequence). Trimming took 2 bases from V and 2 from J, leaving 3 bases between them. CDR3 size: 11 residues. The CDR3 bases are TGCAGTGCTAGACAGAACTATGGCTACACCTTC. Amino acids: CSARQNYGYTF.

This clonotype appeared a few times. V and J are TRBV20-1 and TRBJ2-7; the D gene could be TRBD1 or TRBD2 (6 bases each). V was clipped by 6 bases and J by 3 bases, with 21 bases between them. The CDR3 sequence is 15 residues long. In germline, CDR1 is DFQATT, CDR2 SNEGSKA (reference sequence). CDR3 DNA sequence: TGCAGTGCAAGACCGTTGGGGGGCTCGAACTACGAGCAGTACTTC. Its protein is CSARPLGGSNYEQYF.

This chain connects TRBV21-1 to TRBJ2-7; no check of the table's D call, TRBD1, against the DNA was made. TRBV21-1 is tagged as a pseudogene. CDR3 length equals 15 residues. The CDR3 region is CASSRTGLRSYEQYF. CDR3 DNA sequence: TGTGCCAGCAGCCGGACAGGGCTAAGGTCCTACGAGCAGTACTTC.

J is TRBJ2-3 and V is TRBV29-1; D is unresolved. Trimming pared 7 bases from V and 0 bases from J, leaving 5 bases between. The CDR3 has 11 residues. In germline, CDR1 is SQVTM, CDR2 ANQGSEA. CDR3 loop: CSGSSTDTQYF. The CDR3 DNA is TGCAGCGGGTCAAGCACAGATACGCAGTATTTT.